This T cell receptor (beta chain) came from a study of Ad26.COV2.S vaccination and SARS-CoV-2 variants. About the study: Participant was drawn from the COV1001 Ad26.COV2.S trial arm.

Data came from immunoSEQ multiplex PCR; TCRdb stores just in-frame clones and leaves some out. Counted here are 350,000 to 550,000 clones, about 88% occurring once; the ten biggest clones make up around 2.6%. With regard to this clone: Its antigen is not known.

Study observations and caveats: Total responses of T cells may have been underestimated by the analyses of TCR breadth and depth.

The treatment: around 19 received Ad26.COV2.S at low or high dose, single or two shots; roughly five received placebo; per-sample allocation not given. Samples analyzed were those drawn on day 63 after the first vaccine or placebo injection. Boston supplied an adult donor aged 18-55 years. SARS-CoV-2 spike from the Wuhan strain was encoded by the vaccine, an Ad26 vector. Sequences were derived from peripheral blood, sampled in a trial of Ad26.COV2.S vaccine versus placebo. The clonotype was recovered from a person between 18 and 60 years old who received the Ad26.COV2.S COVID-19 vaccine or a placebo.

The CDR3 region is CATSMDSNQPQHF. As DNA, the CDR3 is TGTGCCACCTCTATGGATAGCAATCAGCCCCAGCATTTT. The chain has TRBV24-1 and TRBJ1-5, with D unclear. Trimming removed 9 bases from V and 0 bases from J, with 8 bases in between. Germline CDR1 is KGHDR and CDR2 is SFDVKD. The CDR3 is 13 residues long.